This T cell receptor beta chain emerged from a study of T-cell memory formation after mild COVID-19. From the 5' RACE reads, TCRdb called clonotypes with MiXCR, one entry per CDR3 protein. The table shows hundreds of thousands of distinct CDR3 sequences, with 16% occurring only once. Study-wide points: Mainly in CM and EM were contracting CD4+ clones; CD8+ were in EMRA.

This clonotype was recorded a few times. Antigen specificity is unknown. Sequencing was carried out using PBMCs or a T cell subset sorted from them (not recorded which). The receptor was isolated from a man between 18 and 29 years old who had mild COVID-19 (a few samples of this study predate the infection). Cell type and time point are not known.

CDR3 in amino acids: CASSLRTGERTEAFF. Here the CDR3 DNA reads TGTGCCAGCAGTTTACGGACAGGGGAGCGGACTGAAGCTTTCTTT. This chain links TRBV12-3 or TRBV12-4 with TRBJ1-1, with TRBD1 identical over 9 bases. The CDR3 sequence is 15 residues long. Trimming cost V 2 bases and J 5 bases; bases outside gene matches: 6.